The table lists the clone carrying this T cell receptor beta chain with many counts. Its specificity is not known. The sample originates from a study of metastatic and nonmetastatic thyroid tumors. For the study at large: From malignant and benign thyroid patients, repertoires in blood and in tumor or nodule tissue were compared. General study findings and limits: A significant increase in TCR beta diversity was reportedly seen in malignant thyroid tumors relative to benign nodules, in blood and tumor.

The V end lost 4 bases, the J end lost 0 bases, and 17 bases lay between the germline ends. The CDR3 sequence is 16 residues long. Per germline, CDR1 SGHNT and CDR2 YYREEE (reference sequence). Nobody among the patients had been given any treatment before thyroid surgery. The authors' processing: Building a distant-metastasis classifier for papillary thyroid cancer drew on CDR3 differences across clinicopathological groups. Via MiXCR, TCRdb re-called the PCR reads. The V and J calls were not made by the authors but by TCRdb's processing. The table includes over 20,000 clones, more than 15% detected once.

The TCR originated in a female donor with papillary thyroid cancer or a benign thyroid nodule (not recorded which). Some clones in this sample may be carry-over from other donors' samples. What was sequenced was tumor tissue. V and J are TRBV5-4 and TRBJ2-7; perhaps TRBD2 as D (6 bases). The CDR3 DNA reads as TGTGCCAGCAGCAGGACCGGGACTGGAGTCTCCTACGAGCAGTACTTC. This sequence encodes CASSRTGTGVSYEQYF.